This T cell receptor beta chain was captured by sequencing in a study of blood T cell repertoires in COVID-19. Study-level background: Specimens from acute and convalescent COVID-19 originated in the United States, Italy and Spain. In each case, the material was cDNA or gDNA derived from T cells, B-cell-depleted T cells, or PBMCs.

Per the authors' pipeline: By means of reference gene primer amplification, nucleated cell counts were estimated. Repertoires were generated with immunoSEQ multiplex PCR, while TCRdb's copy carries only in-frame clones and drops some. That table furnishes V, J and clone size, whereas the DNA furnished D and trimming. Among nearly 350,000 clones listed, 91% were seen once. CDR3 length equals 15 residues. Trimming left V 8 bases short and J 7 bases short, with 21 bases between. Germline CDR1 reads LNHNV; CDR2 reads YYDKDF (reference sequence). The sequencing input was peripheral blood. The receptor comes from a young woman who had recovered from COVID-19. The rearrangement links TRBV15 to TRBJ2-1; TRBD1 might be the D (6 bases). CDR3 sequence: CATGVAPHRENEQFF. The CDR3 DNA reads as TGTGCCACCGGAGTAGCCCCGCACAGGGAAAATGAGCAGTTCTTC.